This T cell receptor beta chain derives from a study of PD-1 blockade in classical Hodgkin lymphoma. Findings of the study overall: What caused the repertoire differences, perhaps disease activity or prior therapy, remains undefined.

Time point: cycle 4 day 1 (C4D1), after six to seven weeks of nivolumab. All patients relapsed after autologous stem cell transplantation, and brentuximab vedotin exposure varied. The table came from immunoSEQ multiplex PCR; TCRdb's copy has only in-frame clones and leaves some out. The table records tens of thousands of clones, roughly 89% of them present only once. Trimming removed 2 bases at V and 10 bases at J, with 14 bases between. Germline CDR1 is MNHEY and CDR2 is SMNVEV (reference sequence). CDR3 length: 13 residues. About this clone itself: Its antigen is currently unknown.

This clonotype originated in a human donor with classical Hodgkin lymphoma. This sequence joins TRBV27 and TRBJ1-1; D not resolved. The sequenced sample was peripheral blood mononuclear cells (PBMCs), obtained before the fourth cycle of nivolumab. The CDR3 loop is CASSLMRGSGAFF. As DNA, the CDR3 is TGTGCCAGCAGTTTAATGCGGGGATCAGGAGCTTTCTTT.